This T cell receptor (beta chain) is drawn from a study of human T cells and chemical hapten exposure. Documented time point: pre-sensitization, week 0. This sample's treatment: therapeutic diphenylcyclopropenone sensitization with weekly scalp DPC. The library put unique molecular identifiers onto individual cDNA molecules. A single record per CDR3 protein comes from TCRdb applying MiXCR to the RACE reads. The sample contains about 300,000 distinct CDR3 sequences, roughly 6% of which appear only once. The CDR3 contains 14 residues. The germline gives CDR1 MNHEY, CDR2 SVGAGI. V gave up 0 bases and J gave up 2 bases, with 8 bases separating them.

The sequence came from a young woman with alopecia areata. Some clones in this sample may be carry-over from other donors' samples. The sequencing here drew on whole blood, taken in connection with sensitization to the hapten diphenylcyclopropenone (DPC). The chain joins TRBV6-5 to TRBJ2-7, with D unclear. The CDR3 loop is CASSYSGSAYEQYF. CDR3 bases: TGTGCCAGCAGTTACTCGGGAAGTGCCTACGAGCAGTACTTC.